This TCR beta chain was sequenced in a study of patients and donors after allogeneic stem cell transplantation. TCRdb ran MiXCR on the RT-PCR reads and lists one entry per CDR3 protein. The profile covers about 90,000 distinct CDR3 sequences, with around 46% appearing a single time and about 64% taken by the ten largest. Trimming pared 4 bases from V and 0 bases from J, leaving 10 bases between. The CDR3 covers 15 residues. The V gene's germline CDR1 is LGHNA and CDR2 YSLEER. The sequencing sample was made of blood, either unsorted or a sorted T cell fraction (not recorded which). The V call is TRBV4-3, the J call TRBJ1-5; D perhaps matches TRBD1 (6 bases). This TCR was sampled from a human donor who was either an allogeneic HSCT recipient or a stem cell or donor lymphocyte infusion donor (not recorded which). It is not recorded whose cells these are; they may come from a transplant donor. CDR3 bases: TGCGCCAGCAGCCCGGGACACCATAGCAATCAGCCCCAGCATTTT. Its protein product is CASSPGHHSNQPQHF.